A selection of T cell receptor beta chains follows, all from one sample in a study of cytotoxic CD8 clonotypes in ibrutinib-treated CLL. Repertoires were generated with immunoSEQ multiplex PCR, while TCRdb's copy carries only in-frame clones and drops some. The sample carries over 150,000 clones, about four fifths recorded once. Sequenced material: PBMCs, taken after 12 months of ibrutinib treatment. The receptors come from a human donor with chronic lymphocytic leukemia. CDR3s include the opening cysteine and the closing phenylalanine or tryptophan. The D gene is left open where the match is weak. Clone size is not always given. Where it is, it says once, few, many or a class for expanded clones.

size: NA; J: TRBJ2-7; D: TRBD1; V: TRBV4-2; CDR3: CASSQGQGTYEQYF; DNA: TGTGCCAGCAGCCAAGGACAGGGGACCTACGAGCAGTACTTC
size: NA; J: TRBJ2-6; D: NA; V: TRBV5-1; CDR3: CASKPLLTGSGANVLTF; DNA: TGCGCCAGCAAACCCCTCTTGACAGGTTCTGGGGCCAACGTCCTGACTTTC
size: few; J: TRBJ1-3; D: TRBD1; V: TRBV14; CDR3: CASSRFDRGSIYF; DNA: TGTGCCAGCAGCCGTTTTGACAGGGGATCTATATATTTT
size: NA; J: TRBJ2-3; D: TRBD2; V: TRBV19; CDR3: CASRLAGGGPDTQYF; DNA: TGTGCCAGTAGGCTAGCGGGAGGTGGCCCAGATACGCAGTATTTT
size: NA; J: TRBJ2-3; D: NA; V: TRBV29-1; CDR3: CSARRADTQYF; DNA: TGCAGCGCTCGGAGGGCAGATACGCAGTATTTT
size: NA; J: TRBJ2-1; D: NA; V: TRBV4-3; CDR3: CASSPLAQAEQFF; DNA: TGCGCCAGCAGCCCCTTGGCCCAGGCAGAGCAGTTCTTC
size: NA; J: TRBJ2-1; D: TRBD2; V: TRBV27; CDR3: CASSLILGLAKNEQFF; DNA: TGTGCCAGCAGTTTAATCTTGGGACTAGCTAAGAATGAGCAGTTCTTC
size: NA; J: TRBJ1-2; D: NA; V: TRBV7-2; CDR3: CASSLSARNYGYTF; DNA: TGTGCCAGCAGCTTAAGCGCCAGAAACTATGGCTACACCTTC
size: NA; J: TRBJ2-1; D: NA; V: TRBV7-3; CDR3: CASSIVPLQFF; DNA: TGTGCCAGCAGTATTGTACCGCTCCAGTTCTTC
size: once; J: TRBJ2-3; D: TRBD2; V: TRBV7-9; CDR3: CASSSSSGRVTDTQYF; DNA: TGTGCCAGCAGTTCATCAAGCGGGAGGGTTACAGATACGCAGTATTTT
size: NA; J: TRBJ2-3; D: NA; V: TRBV5-1; CDR3: CASSLVGGTADTQYF; DNA: TGCGCCAGCAGCTTGGTCGGGGGTACGGCAGATACGCAGTATTTT
size: NA; J: TRBJ2-1; D: NA; V: TRBV30; CDR3: CAWRAKVEQFF; DNA: TGTGCCTGGAGGGCGAAGGTGGAGCAGTTCTTC
size: NA; J: TRBJ2-5; D: NA; V: TRBV5-8; CDR3: CASSLEWFLAFKGQETQYF; DNA: TGTGCCAGCAGCTTGGAATGGTTTCTGGCTTTTAAAGGGCAAGAGACCCAGTACTTC
size: once; J: TRBJ2-5; D: TRBD2; V: TRBV4-2; CDR3: CASSQDRGGPETQYF; DNA: TGTGCCAGCAGCCAAGACCGGGGGGGCCCAGAGACCCAGTACTTC
size: NA; J: TRBJ2-2; D: NA; V: TRBV30; CDR3: CAWTRRGAKNTGELLF; DNA: TGTGCCTGGACCCGGAGGGGGGCTAAAAACACCGGGGAGCTGCTTTTT
size: once; J: TRBJ2-2; D: NA; V: TRBV5-1; CDR3: CASRVSGRLRTGELFF; DNA: TGCGCCAGCAGGGTCAGCGGGCGCCTGAGGACCGGGGAGCTGTTTTTT
size: NA; J: TRBJ2-7; D: TRBD2; V: TRBV6-1; CDR3: CASSENAGETYEQYF; DNA: TGTGCCAGCAGTGAGAACGCGGGAGAGACCTACGAGCAGTACTTC
size: few; J: TRBJ2-1; D: TRBD2; V: TRBV15; CDR3: CATSLPPAGGYNEQFF; DNA: TGTGCCACCAGCCTCCCTCCAGCGGGGGGCTACAATGAGCAGTTCTTC
size: few; J: TRBJ1-5; D: NA; V: TRBV19; CDR3: CASRQEGRGSNQPQHF; DNA: TGTGCCAGTAGGCAAGAGGGGCGGGGAAGCAATCAGCCCCAGCATTTT
size: NA; J: TRBJ1-3; D: NA; V: TRBV19; CDR3: CASSSDMGNTIYF; DNA: TGTGCCAGTAGTAGCGACATGGGAAACACCATATATTTT
size: NA; J: TRBJ2-1; D: NA; V: TRBV10-3; CDR3: CAISDGHEQFF; DNA: TGTGCCATCAGTGACGGTCATGAGCAGTTCTTC
size: NA; J: TRBJ1-2; D: TRBD1; V: TRBV28; CDR3: CASSSGQPYGYTF; DNA: TGTGCCAGCAGTTCGGGACAGCCATATGGCTACACCTTC
size: NA; J: TRBJ2-7; D: NA; V: TRBV18; CDR3: CASSLPLLGIYEQYF; DNA: TGTGCCAGCTCACTCCCCTTGTTAGGTATTTACGAGCAGTACTTC
size: NA; J: TRBJ2-2; D: NA; V: TRBV19; CDR3: CASKIGGELFF; DNA: TGTGCCAGTAAGATCGGCGGGGAGCTGTTTTTT
size: once; J: TRBJ2-7; D: NA; V: TRBV5-6; CDR3: CASSRQSYEQYF; DNA: TGTGCCAGCAGCCGACAGTCGTACGAGCAGTACTTC
size: NA; J: TRBJ1-3; D: TRBD1; V: TRBV5-4; CDR3: CASSRGPGQGYSSGNTIYF; DNA: TGTGCCAGCAGTCGAGGACCGGGACAGGGTTATAGCTCTGGAAACACCATATATTTT
size: NA; J: TRBJ1-2; D: NA; V: TRBV19; CDR3: CASSDLSLVGHGYTF; DNA: TGTGCCAGTAGTGACCTTTCCCTCGTCGGTCATGGCTACACCTTC
size: NA; J: TRBJ1-1; D: NA; V: TRBV29-1; CDR3: CSVLFPGVGTEAFF; DNA: TGCAGCGTTTTATTTCCGGGGGTTGGAACTGAAGCTTTCTTT
size: NA; J: TRBJ1-6; D: NA; V: TRBV25-1; CDR3: CASSQTGRHSPLHF; DNA: TGTGCCAGCAGCCAAACAGGGAGGCATTCACCCCTCCACTTT
size: NA; J: TRBJ1-2; D: NA; V: TRBV5-6; CDR3: CASSLDGTGAFGYTF; DNA: TGTGCCAGCAGCTTGGACGGTACGGGGGCCTTTGGCTACACCTTC
size: NA; J: TRBJ2-7; D: TRBD1; V: TRBV19; CDR3: CASSPANRDSSYEQYF; DNA: TGTGCCAGTAGCCCCGCTAATCGGGACAGCTCCTACGAGCAGTACTTC
size: NA; J: TRBJ1-2; D: NA; V: TRBV4-1; CDR3: CASSQDFQEANYGYTF; DNA: TGCGCCAGCAGCCAAGATTTCCAGGAAGCTAACTATGGCTACACCTTC
size: NA; J: TRBJ1-1; D: TRBD1; V: TRBV6-5; CDR3: CASKQGYTEAFF; DNA: TGTGCCAGCAAACAGGGGTACACTGAAGCTTTCTTT
size: NA; J: TRBJ2-1; D: NA; V: TRBV9; CDR3: CASSVALVDEQFF; DNA: TGTGCCAGCAGCGTAGCGTTGGTCGATGAGCAGTTCTTC
size: NA; J: TRBJ1-5; D: TRBD1; V: TRBV10-1; CDR3: CASRPTGGDNQPQHF; DNA: TGCGCCAGCAGGCCCACAGGGGGCGACAATCAGCCCCAGCATTTT
size: NA; J: TRBJ1-1; D: TRBD1; V: TRBV28; CDR3: CASSFQRYRLERQGITEAFF; DNA: TGTGCCAGCAGTTTCCAGAGGTATAGATTAGAGCGACAGGGAATAACTGAAGCTTTCTTT
size: NA; J: TRBJ1-2; D: NA; V: TRBV19; CDR3: CASSTTYTSGLGYTF; DNA: TGTGCCAGTAGTACGACCTACACCTCGGGCCTTGGCTACACCTTC
size: many; J: TRBJ1-2; D: NA; V: TRBV28; CDR3: CASSSSRARSNYGYTF; DNA: TGTGCCAGCAGTTCCTCCCGGGCCCGCTCTAACTATGGCTACACCTTC
size: NA; J: TRBJ2-7; D: NA; V: TRBV10-3; CDR3: CAISGTNEGYEQYF; DNA: TGTGCCATCAGTGGCACTAACGAGGGCTACGAGCAGTACTTC
size: NA; J: TRBJ2-7; D: NA; V: TRBV2; CDR3: CASSVYYGQYF; DNA: TGTGCCAGCAGTGTCTACTACGGGCAGTACTTC